This entry lists 28 T cell receptor beta chains sequenced from one sample in a study of memory CD4+ T cells and cytomegalovirus serostatus. Repertoires were generated with immunoSEQ multiplex PCR, while TCRdb's copy carries only in-frame clones and drops some. This sample has around 60,000 clones, with roughly 84% found just once. The sort gate was single viable CD3+CD4+CD8-CD45RO+ cells for memory CD4+ T cells. The material sequenced was memory CD4+ T cells from blood. The receptors originated from an adult in good health and CMV-seronegative. Some clones in this sample may be carry-over from other donors' samples.

The V and J genes are TRBV6-1 and TRBJ2-7, with TRBD2 as a possible D gene (6 bases). V shed 4 bases and J shed 3 bases, with 13 bases lying between them. CDR1 MNHNS and CDR2 SASEGT come from the germline V gene. The CDR3 extends over 14 amino acids. The CDR3 nucleotides are TGTGCCAGCAGTGGAGGAGGGACCAACTACGAGCAGTACTTC. Its translation is CASSGGGTNYEQYF.

This clone was observed once. The gene calls are TRBV18 and TRBJ2-7; TRBD2 aligns across 10 bases. Per the germline V gene, CDR1 is KGHSH and CDR2 is LQKENI. V was clipped by 4 bases and J by 4 bases; unmatched bases: 10. The CDR3 runs to 16 residues. Written as DNA, the CDR3 is TGTGCCAGCTCACGGAAAGAGGGACTAGCGCGTTACGAGCAGTACTTC. Encoded protein: CASSRKEGLARYEQYF.

This chain joins TRBV6-6 and TRBJ1-1; D is uncertain. This CDR3 spans 15 amino acids. The germline CDR1 and CDR2 sequences are MNHNY and SVGAGI (reference sequence). The germline V and J ends were trimmed by 8 bases and 0 bases, with 16 bases remaining between them. CDR3 nucleotide sequence: TGTGCCAGCCCCAAAGACACGACGGTGAACACTGAAGCTTTCTTT. Translation gives CASPKDTTVNTEAFF.

The V gene is TRBV19, the J gene TRBJ2-4, with D unresolved. Germline values: CDR1 LNHDA, CDR2 SQIVND (reference sequence). There are 13 residues in the CDR3. The V gene lost 6 bases and the J gene lost 7 bases, with 13 bases spanning the gap. DNA for the CDR3: TGTGCCAGTAGCTCGCTTTGGGCCAACATTCAGTACTTC. Translation gives CASSSLWANIQYF.

The gene calls are TRBV5-4 and TRBJ2-1; D not certain. Trimming shortened V by 0 bases and J by 2 bases, and 6 bases separated the two germline ends. The CDR3 totals 14 residues. Germline loops: CDR1 SGHNT, CDR2 YYREEE (reference sequence). This chain's CDR3 is CASSLDQAYNEQFF. The CDR3 DNA sequence: TGTGCCAGCAGCTTGGACCAGGCCTACAATGAGCAGTTCTTC.

V is TRBV28 and J is TRBJ2-7; tentative D call: TRBD1 (5 bases). V was clipped by 7 bases and J by 4 bases, with 14 bases between them. This CDR3 spans 13 amino acids. In germline, CDR1 is MDHEN, CDR2 SYDVKM. CDR3 sequence reads: CASTLGRDYEQYF. In DNA form, the CDR3 reads TGTGCCAGCACCCTCGGCAGGGATTACGAGCAGTACTTC.

The V gene is TRBV9, the J gene TRBJ2-2, with 7 bases fitting TRBD2. Losses at the gene ends were 0 bases for V and 6 bases for J; bases not matched to a gene: 5. CDR1 and CDR2 (germline): SGDLS, YYNGEE. The CDR3 sequence is 15 residues long. This CDR3 reads CASSVGTRLAGELFF. Here the CDR3 DNA reads TGTGCCAGCAGCGTAGGGACTAGGCTTGCCGGGGAGCTGTTTTTT.

V usage is TRBV29-1 and J usage is TRBJ2-7; TRBD1 aligns across 9 bases. The CDR3 is 14 amino acids. The germline V gene encodes CDR1 SQVTM and CDR2 ANQGSEA. V dropped 6 bases and J dropped 4; count of bases not matched to a gene: 10. The CDR3 loop is CSVVPGQGRYEQYF. For the CDR3, the DNA is TGCAGCGTAGTTCCGGGACAGGGAAGGTACGAGCAGTACTTC.

The CDR3 DNA is TGTGCCAGCAGTTCCCAGGGGGCGAATCAGCCCCAGCATTTT. Protein product: CASSSQGANQPQHF. The chain has TRBV27 and TRBJ1-5, with 8 bases fitting TRBD1. From germline, CDR1 is MNHEY and CDR2 SMNVEV (reference sequence). V gave up 4 bases and J gave up 4 bases; unmatched junction bases: 3. This CDR3 comprises 14 residues.

The chain uses TRBV2 and TRBJ2-1; D is undetermined. Germline V gene sequence: CDR1 SNHLY, CDR2 FYNNEI. The CDR3 extends over 11 amino acids. Between the trimmed V and J ends, which lost 7 bases and 5 bases, there was a span of 6 bases. CDR3 in amino acids: CASMMHNEQFF. The CDR3 DNA follows: TGTGCCAGCATGATGCACAATGAGCAGTTCTTC.

This clone was observed a handful of times. Other DNA sequences in this sample translate to the same CDR3. V usage is TRBV28 and J usage is TRBJ1-1; no clear D. Germline V gene data show CDR1 as MDHEN and CDR2 as SYDVKM. V shed 0 bases and J shed 5 bases, with 1 base lying between them. CDR3 length equals 11 residues. The CDR3 region is CASSLWTEAFF. In nucleotides, the CDR3 is TGTGCCAGCAGTTTATGGACTGAAGCTTTCTTT.

The V call is TRBV2, the J call TRBJ2-1; the match to TRBD2 covers 9 bases. The length of the CDR3 is 16 residues. Germline V lookup: CDR1 SNHLY, CDR2 FYNNEI. The V gene end was trimmed by 3 bases and the J gene end by 5 bases; junction bases not matched to a gene: 8. The CDR3 is CASSEMGTSRNNEQFF. The DNA of the CDR3 is TGTGCCAGCAGTGAGATGGGGACTAGCCGAAACAATGAGCAGTTCTTC.

The chain joins TRBV18 to TRBJ1-1; the match to TRBD1 covers 7 bases. Unmatched junction bases numbered 8, after V lost 6 bases and J lost 1 base. This CDR3 is 15 amino acids long. Germline assignment: CDR1 KGHSH and CDR2 LQKENI. The CDR3 is CASSRDGQANTEAFF. In DNA form, the CDR3 reads TGTGCCAGCTCTCGCGACGGACAGGCGAACACTGAAGCTTTCTTT.

This rearrangement joins TRBV6-1 to TRBJ2-3; possibly TRBD2 for D (6 bases). From germline, CDR1 is MNHNS and CDR2 SASEGT. The ends were cut back, 9 bases at V and 4 bases at J, with 17 bases in the middle. The length of the CDR3 is 14 residues. The CDR3 sequence: CASSLGGEADTQYF. The CDR3 region has the DNA TGTGCCAGTTCCTTGGGGGGAGAGGCAGATACGCAGTATTTT.

J is TRBJ1-2 and V is TRBV5-6, with 9 bases aligning to TRBD1. The V and J ends lost 4 bases and 4 bases, in that order; junction bases with no gene match: 11. This CDR3 has 16 residues. Germline lookup yields CDR1 SGHDT and CDR2 YYEEEE. The CDR3 protein is CASSHLTRDRAYGYTF. The CDR3 DNA reads as TGTGCCAGCAGCCACCTAACTCGGGACAGGGCCTATGGCTACACCTTC.

This clone was picked up one time. The chain uses TRBV7-6 and TRBJ2-7, with D perhaps TRBD1 or TRBD2 (6 bases each). Deletions cut 5 bases from V and 3 bases from J, with 23 bases between. The CDR3 is made up of 17 amino acids. The germline V gene has CDR1 SGHVS and CDR2 FNYEAQ. CDR3 DNA sequence: TGTGCCAGCAGCCCGATTAGCAGGGCGGGACAATTCTACGAGCAGTACTTC. This codes for CASSPISRAGQFYEQYF.

The chain joins TRBV28 to TRBJ2-7; 12 positions agree with TRBD2. The CDR3 sequence is 20 residues long. CDR1 and CDR2 from the germline V gene are MDHEN and SYDVKM. J gave up 3 bases and V 6 bases, and 21 bases lay outside the gene matches. In DNA form, the CDR3 reads TGTGCCAGCAGCCCCGCCATCGGAAGCTCCGGACTAGCGGGAATCTACGAGCAGTACTTC. Its protein is CASSPAIGSSGLAGIYEQYF.

The chain links TRBV7-8 to TRBJ2-5; 8 positions agree with TRBD2. CDR1 and CDR2 (germline): SGHVS, FQNEAQ. The trim removed 1 base at V and 5 bases at J, leaving 9 bases unmatched. CDR3 length: 16 residues. The CDR3 region is CASSLDPAGDGETQYF. CDR3 sequence (DNA): TGTGCCAGCAGCTTAGATCCAGCGGGAGATGGGGAGACCCAGTACTTC.

The chain is built from TRBV6-6 and TRBJ2-1, with 11 bases lining up with TRBD1. The CDR3 is 14 amino acids. Germline V lookup: CDR1 MNHNY, CDR2 SVGAGI (reference sequence). J gave up 6 bases and V 5 bases, and 3 bases lay outside the gene matches. CDR3 nucleotides: TGTGCCAGCAGTCTGGGACAGGGGGGCAATGAGCAGTTCTTC. Translating it yields CASSLGQGGNEQFF.

About this clone itself: Distinct nucleotide sequences in the sample also encode this CDR3. The chain uses TRBV27 and TRBJ2-5; D unclear. The germline gives CDR1 MNHEY, CDR2 SMNVEV (reference sequence). The CDR3 covers 12 residues. The germline V and J ends were trimmed by 5 bases and 5 bases, with 9 bases remaining between them. The CDR3 sequence: CASSKGRETQYF. The DNA of the CDR3 is TGTGCCAGCAGTAAAGGGCGGGAGACCCAGTACTTC.

The chain recombines TRBV2 with TRBJ1-6; 9 bases align to TRBD1. With V trimmed by 5 bases and J by 14 bases, 13 bases remained unmatched. Germline loops: CDR1 SNHLY, CDR2 FYNNEI. The CDR3 totals 15 residues. The CDR3 region is CASSLRTGVAITLHF. The CDR3 nucleotides read TGTGCCAGCAGTCTTCGGACAGGGGTAGCGATCACCCTCCACTTT.

This sequence joins TRBV7-2 and TRBJ1-1; D ambiguous. Germline V gene lookup returns CDR1 SGHTA and CDR2 FQGNSA. The CDR3 spans 12 residues. Trimming removed 7 bases from V and 2 bases from J, with 8 bases in between. The CDR3: CASTYINTEAFF. CDR3 sequence (DNA): TGTGCCAGCACATATATAAACACTGAAGCTTTCTTT.

V is TRBV2 and J is TRBJ2-7; D is unclear. Germline CDR1 and CDR2: SNHLY and FYNNEI. The CDR3 totals 14 residues. The V end was cut by 2 bases, the J end by 0 bases, with 8 bases between. This CDR3 is CASSEHVTSYEQYF. CDR3 DNA: TGTGCCAGCAGTGAACACGTCACCTCCTACGAGCAGTACTTC.

The chain employs TRBV5-1 and TRBJ2-3, with TRBD1 matching 10 bases. After removal of 5 bases from V and 3 bases from J, the junction contained 6 bases not matched to a gene. The CDR3 runs to 15 residues. Germline V gene data show CDR1 as SGHRS and CDR2 as YFSETQ. CDR3: CASSRGTGATDTQYF. CDR3 in DNA: TGCGCCAGCAGTAGGGGGACAGGGGCGACAGATACGCAGTATTTT.

CDR3 nucleotide sequence: TGCAGCGTTGAAGGCTATGGCTACACCTTC. This codes for CSVEGYGYTF. The genes are TRBV29-1 and TRBJ1-2; D is unresolved. Deletions cut 1 base from V and 4 bases from J, with 1 base between. This CDR3 contains 10 residues. Germline values: CDR1 SQVTM, CDR2 ANQGSEA.

The chain has TRBV6-5 and TRBJ2-5, with TRBD2 as a possible D gene (7 bases). From germline, CDR1 is MNHEY and CDR2 SVGAGI. Deletions cut 5 bases from V and 2 bases from J, with 15 bases between. The CDR3 extends over 15 amino acids. For the CDR3, the DNA is TGTGCCAGCAGTCGCCGGGGGGCTGCTCAAGAGACCCAGTACTTC. Translated, it gives CASSRRGAAQETQYF.

This clone showed up just once. The V gene is TRBV5-5, the J gene TRBJ1-1, with D unresolved. There are 14 residues in the CDR3. The germline gives CDR1 SGHKS, CDR2 YYEKEE (reference sequence). V dropped 5 bases and J dropped 10 bases, with 21 bases sitting between them. CDR3 in DNA: TGTGCCAGCAGTGTTGATCTCGCCGAGCGGATAGCTTTCTTT. This translates into CASSVDLAERIAFF.

The rearrangement links TRBV28 to TRBJ1-1; the D gene is possibly TRBD1 (5 bases). The germline gives CDR1 MDHEN, CDR2 SYDVKM. This CDR3 comprises 15 residues. The V gene lost 6 bases and the J gene lost 5 bases, with 19 bases spanning the gap. The CDR3 DNA sequence: TGTGCCAGCAGAACCGCCGGGACCCGGGGGACTGAAGCTTTCTTT. This sequence encodes CASRTAGTRGTEAFF.